Presented here are 17 T cell receptor beta chains from one specimen sequenced in a study of blood T cell repertoires in COVID-19. Repertoires were generated with immunoSEQ multiplex PCR, while TCRdb's copy carries only in-frame clones and drops some. The data show fewer than 250,000 clones, with about 90% seen just once and approximately 1.2% held by the top ten. The sequencing input was peripheral blood. The receptors stem from a man aged 30 to 45 with acute or convalescent COVID-19.

The chain links TRBV5-3 to TRBJ2-7; TRBD2 matches at 7 bases. TRBV5-3 is an open reading frame whose function is uncertain. V lost 3 bases to trimming and J lost 3 bases; unmatched junction nucleotides: 9. This CDR3 region has 15 residues. CDR3 nucleotide sequence: TGTGCCAGAAGCTCCCGCCCGCGGGGGTTCTACGAGCAGTACTTC. Its protein is CARSSRPRGFYEQYF.

This chain connects TRBV6-5 to TRBJ1-2; 8 bases match TRBD1. Trimming removed 6 bases from V and 7 bases from J; junction bases left unmatched: 4. The germline gives CDR1 MNHEY, CDR2 SVGAGI. The CDR3 covers 12 residues. CDR3 amino acids: CASSSTGGGYTF. The CDR3 DNA sequence: TGTGCCAGCAGCTCTACAGGGGGTGGCTACACCTTC.

CDR3 region: CASSSFGTRGSYEQYF. CDR3 nucleotides: TGTGCCAGCAGTTCATTTGGGACTCGGGGCTCCTACGAGCAGTACTTC. The chain combines TRBV28 with TRBJ2-7, with D perhaps TRBD2 (6 bases). The V gene's germline CDR1 is MDHEN and CDR2 SYDVKM. Trimming cost V 4 bases and J 0 bases, with 16 bases left between them. This CDR3 is 16 amino acids long.

The chain is built from TRBV5-1 and TRBJ1-1; D possibly corresponds to TRBD1 (6 bases). The CDR3 length is 14 residues. In germline, CDR1 is SGHRS, CDR2 YFSETQ. V lost 3 bases, J lost 4 bases, and 13 bases lay in between. In DNA, the CDR3 is TGCGCCAGCAGCTGGTCCGGGACACGCACTGAAGCTTTCTTT. This sequence encodes CASSWSGTRTEAFF.

This clone was seen once. The chain recombines TRBV5-1 with TRBJ2-3; perhaps TRBD2 as D (6 bases). V was clipped by 7 bases and J by 6 bases, with 15 bases between them. Per germline, CDR1 SGHRS and CDR2 YFSETQ. This CDR3 comprises 13 residues. CDR3 region: CASFVGLSDTQYF. The CDR3 region has the DNA TGCGCCAGCTTCGTGGGACTTTCGGATACGCAGTATTTT.

The chain couples TRBV2 to TRBJ1-2; the D is unclear. Germline V CDR1 and CDR2: SNHLY, FYNNEI. Trimming took 7 bases from V and 8 from J, leaving 17 bases between them. The CDR3 spans 13 residues. CDR3 bases: TGTGCCAGCACCCTCCTAGGTTCGGAAGGCTACACCTTC. It yields the protein CASTLLGSEGYTF.

About this clone itself: A junction boundary mismatches the germline segment, possibly from a read error. The chain links TRBV7-7 to TRBJ2-1, with D perhaps matching TRBD1 (5 bases). This CDR3 contains 15 residues. From germline, CDR1 is SSHAT and CDR2 FNYEAQ (reference sequence). The CDR3 DNA follows: TGTGCTAGCAGCCTACAGGAGAGCTCCTACAATGAGCAGTTCTTC. It encodes CASSLQESSYNEQFF.

The chain joins TRBV30 to TRBJ1-6; 8 nucleotides align to TRBD1. Per germline, CDR1 GTSNPN and CDR2 SVGIG (reference sequence). Trimming removed 5 bases from V and 3 bases from J; junction bases left unmatched: 6. The CDR3 extends over 15 amino acids. The CDR3 DNA reads TGTGCCTGGTCTACAGGGGGATTCTATAATTCACCCCTCCACTTT. Its protein is CAWSTGGFYNSPLHF.

The chain has TRBV18 and TRBJ1-1; 8 nucleotides agree with TRBD1. This CDR3 has 15 amino acids. CDR1 KGHSH and CDR2 LQKENI come from the germline V gene. With 5 bases clipped from V and 5 bases from J, the junction kept 10 bases outside the gene matches. CDR3: CASSYYRGRETEAFF. CDR3 sequence (DNA): TGTGCCAGCTCATATTACAGGGGGAGGGAAACTGAAGCTTTCTTT.

V and J are TRBV7-7 and TRBJ2-5; 7 bases are a match to TRBD1. CDR1 is SSHAT and CDR2 is FNYEAQ in the germline V gene (reference sequence). This CDR3 region has 15 residues. The CDR3 loop reads CASRWDSSGQETQYF. The CDR3, as DNA: TGTGCTAGCCGATGGGACAGTTCTGGCCAAGAGACCCAGTACTTC.

CDR3 nucleotide sequence: TGTGCCAGCAGTGAGAGGACAGGTTCTGGAAACACCATATATTTT. Protein sequence: CASSERTGSGNTIYF. The chain uses TRBV6-1 and TRBJ1-3, with TRBD1 identical over 7 bases. This CDR3 has 15 amino acids. The V gene's germline CDR1 is MNHNS and CDR2 SASEGT. With 3 bases clipped from V and 1 base from J, the junction kept 3 bases outside the gene matches.

The J gene is TRBJ1-1, the V gene TRBV28; no clear D. Trimming removed 6 bases from V and 5 bases from J, with 16 bases in between. Germline V gene data show CDR1 as MDHEN and CDR2 as SYDVKM. This CDR3 is built from 14 residues. The DNA of the CDR3 is TGTGCCAGCAGGACCGGGGTACCAGGAACTGAAGCTTTCTTT. Translation gives CASRTGVPGTEAFF.

The CDR3 reads CASSTTGKGTGELFF. CDR3 nucleotides: TGTGCCAGTAGTACGACAGGGAAGGGGACCGGGGAGCTGTTTTTT. The rearrangement links TRBV19 to TRBJ2-2; TRBD1 agrees at 7 bases. In germline, CDR1 is LNHDA, CDR2 SQIVND (reference sequence). J gave up 5 bases and V 4 bases, and 7 bases lay outside the gene matches. This CDR3 contains 15 residues. Variable domain in full (rest from reference TRBV19 and TRBJ2-2): DGGITQSPKYLFRKEGQNVTLSCEQNLNHDAMYWYRQDPGQGLRLIYYSQIVNDFQKGDIAEGYSVSREKKESFPLTVTSAQKNPTAFYLCASSTTGKGTGELFFGEGSRLTVL.

The rearrangement joins TRBV7-2 to TRBJ2-7; the D gene is possibly TRBD1 (5 bases). The CDR3 sequence is 13 residues long. Germline CDR1 reads SGHTA; CDR2 reads FQGNSA. Trimming took 3 bases from V and 7 from J, leaving 13 bases between them. The CDR3 DNA reads TGTGCCAGCAGCTTCCTGCTTTCAGGGGAGCAGTACTTC. Translation gives CASSFLLSGEQYF.

The chain combines TRBV2 with TRBJ2-1, with 15 bases that match TRBD2. Germline CDR1 SNHLY, CDR2 FYNNEI. The CDR3 sequence is 15 residues long. The V segment lost 4 bases and the J segment 6 bases; nucleotides outside the gene matches: 1. The DNA for the CDR3 is TGTGCCAGCAGTGGGGGACTAGCGGGAGGCAATGAGCAGTTCTTC. Translated: CASSGGLAGGNEQFF.

Comments on this clone: Other DNA sequences in the sample encode the same CDR3. V is TRBV5-1 and J is TRBJ2-3; D may be TRBD2 (6 bases). The ends were cut back, 0 bases at V and 1 base at J, with 9 bases in the middle. CDR1 SGHRS and CDR2 YFSETQ come from the germline V gene. This CDR3 comprises 15 residues. CDR3 sequence: CASSLETGGTDTQYF. DNA of the CDR3: TGCGCCAGCAGCTTGGAAACGGGAGGCACAGATACGCAGTATTTT.

The chain uses TRBV28 and TRBJ2-1, with D tentatively TRBD2 (6 bases). With 3 bases removed from V and 3 bases from J, the gap between germline ends came to 9 bases. The germline V gene has CDR1 MDHEN and CDR2 SYDVKM. This CDR3 comprises 14 residues. The CDR3, as DNA: TGTGCCAGCAGTTTCTTCGGGAGCTACAATGAGCAGTTCTTC. It is translated as CASSFFGSYNEQFF.